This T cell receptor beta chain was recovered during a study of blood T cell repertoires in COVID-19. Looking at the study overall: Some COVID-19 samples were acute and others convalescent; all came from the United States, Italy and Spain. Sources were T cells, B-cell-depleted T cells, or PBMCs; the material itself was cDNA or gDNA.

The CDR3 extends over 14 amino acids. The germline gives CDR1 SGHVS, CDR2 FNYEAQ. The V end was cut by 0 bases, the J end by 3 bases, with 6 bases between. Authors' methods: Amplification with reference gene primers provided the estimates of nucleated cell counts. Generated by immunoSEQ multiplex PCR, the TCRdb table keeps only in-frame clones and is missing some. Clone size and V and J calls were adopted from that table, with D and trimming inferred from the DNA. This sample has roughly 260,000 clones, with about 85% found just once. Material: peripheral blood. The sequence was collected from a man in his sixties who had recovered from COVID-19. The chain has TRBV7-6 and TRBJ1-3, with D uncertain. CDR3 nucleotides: TGTGCCAGCAGCTTAGCGGACTATGGAAACACCATATATTTT. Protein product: CASSLADYGNTIYF.